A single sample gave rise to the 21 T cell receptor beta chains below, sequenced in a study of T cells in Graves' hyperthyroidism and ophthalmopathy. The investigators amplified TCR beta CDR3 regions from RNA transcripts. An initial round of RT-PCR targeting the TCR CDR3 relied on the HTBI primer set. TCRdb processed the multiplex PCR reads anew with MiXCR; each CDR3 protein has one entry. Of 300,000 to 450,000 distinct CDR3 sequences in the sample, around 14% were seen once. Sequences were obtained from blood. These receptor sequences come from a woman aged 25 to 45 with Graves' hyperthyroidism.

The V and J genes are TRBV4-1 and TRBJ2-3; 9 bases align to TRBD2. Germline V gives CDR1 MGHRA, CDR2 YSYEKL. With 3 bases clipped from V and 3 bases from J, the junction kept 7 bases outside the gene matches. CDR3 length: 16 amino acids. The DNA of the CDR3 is TGCGCCAGCAGCCACCCGACTAGCGGACTGACAGATACGCAGTATTTT. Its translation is CASSHPTSGLTDTQYF.

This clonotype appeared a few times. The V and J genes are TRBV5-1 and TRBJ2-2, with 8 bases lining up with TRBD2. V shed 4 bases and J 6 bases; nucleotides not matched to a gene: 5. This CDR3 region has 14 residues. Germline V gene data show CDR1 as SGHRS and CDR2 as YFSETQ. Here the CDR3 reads CASSQIAGPGELFF. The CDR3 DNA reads TGCGCCAGCAGCCAGATAGCGGGACCCGGGGAGCTGTTTTTT.

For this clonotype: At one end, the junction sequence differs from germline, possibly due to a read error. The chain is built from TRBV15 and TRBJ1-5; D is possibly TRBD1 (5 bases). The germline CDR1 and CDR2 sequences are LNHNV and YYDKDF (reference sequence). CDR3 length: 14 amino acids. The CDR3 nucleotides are TGTGTCACCAGCAGACTGACAGACAATCAGCCCCAGCATTTT. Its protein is CVTSRLTDNQPQHF.

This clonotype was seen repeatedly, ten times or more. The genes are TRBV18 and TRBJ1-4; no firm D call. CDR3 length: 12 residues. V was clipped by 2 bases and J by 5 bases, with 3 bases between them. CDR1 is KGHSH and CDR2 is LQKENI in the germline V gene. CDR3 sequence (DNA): TGTGCCAGCTCACCATCAAATGAAAAACTGTTTTTT. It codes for CASSPSNEKLFF.

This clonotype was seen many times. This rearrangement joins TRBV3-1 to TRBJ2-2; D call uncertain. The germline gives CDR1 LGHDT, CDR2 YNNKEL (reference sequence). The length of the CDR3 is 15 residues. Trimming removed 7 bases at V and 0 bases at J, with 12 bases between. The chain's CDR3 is CASTPSGANTGELFF. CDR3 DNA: TGTGCCAGCACCCCATCCGGCGCGAACACCGGGGAGCTGTTTTTT.

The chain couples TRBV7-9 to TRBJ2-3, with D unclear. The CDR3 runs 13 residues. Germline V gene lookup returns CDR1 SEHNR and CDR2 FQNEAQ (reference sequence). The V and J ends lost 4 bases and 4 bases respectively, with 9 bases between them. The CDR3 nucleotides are TGTGCCAGCAGCTGGAAAGGCGCAGATACGCAGTATTTT. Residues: CASSWKGADTQYF.

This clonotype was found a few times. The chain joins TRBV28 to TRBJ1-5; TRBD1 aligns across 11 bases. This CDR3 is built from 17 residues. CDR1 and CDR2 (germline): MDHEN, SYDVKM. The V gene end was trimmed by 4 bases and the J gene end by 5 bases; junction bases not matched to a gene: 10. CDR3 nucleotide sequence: TGTGCCAGCAGTTCACCGGGGACAGGGGGTATGGATCAGCCCCAGCATTTT. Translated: CASSSPGTGGMDQPQHF.

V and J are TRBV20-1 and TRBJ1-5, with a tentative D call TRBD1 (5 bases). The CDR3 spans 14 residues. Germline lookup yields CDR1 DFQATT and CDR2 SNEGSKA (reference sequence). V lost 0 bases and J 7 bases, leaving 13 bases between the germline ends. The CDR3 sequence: CSARDRTGGQPQHF. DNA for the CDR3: TGCAGTGCTAGAGATCGTACAGGAGGCCAGCCCCAGCATTTT.

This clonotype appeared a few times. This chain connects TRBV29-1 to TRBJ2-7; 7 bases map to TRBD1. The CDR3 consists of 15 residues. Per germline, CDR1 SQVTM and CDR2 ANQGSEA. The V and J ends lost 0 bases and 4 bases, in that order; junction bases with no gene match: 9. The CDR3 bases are TGCAGCGTTGAAGACGACAGGGCCCCTCGTTACGAGCAGTACTTC. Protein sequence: CSVEDDRAPRYEQYF.

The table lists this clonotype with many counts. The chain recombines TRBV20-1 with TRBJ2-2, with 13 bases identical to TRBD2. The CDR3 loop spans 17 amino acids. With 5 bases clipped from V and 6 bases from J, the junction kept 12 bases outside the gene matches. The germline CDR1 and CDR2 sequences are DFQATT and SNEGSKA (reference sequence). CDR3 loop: CSAEPLAGGILSGELFF. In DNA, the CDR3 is TGCAGTGCTGAGCCACTAGCGGGAGGGATTTTGTCCGGGGAGCTGTTTTTT.

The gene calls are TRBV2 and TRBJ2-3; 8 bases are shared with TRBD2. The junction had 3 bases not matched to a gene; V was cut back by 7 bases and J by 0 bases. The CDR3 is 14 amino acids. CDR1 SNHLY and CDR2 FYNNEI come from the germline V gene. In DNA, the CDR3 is TGTGCCAGCAAGGGCGGGAGGAGCACAGATACGCAGTATTTT. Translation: CASKGGRSTDTQYF.

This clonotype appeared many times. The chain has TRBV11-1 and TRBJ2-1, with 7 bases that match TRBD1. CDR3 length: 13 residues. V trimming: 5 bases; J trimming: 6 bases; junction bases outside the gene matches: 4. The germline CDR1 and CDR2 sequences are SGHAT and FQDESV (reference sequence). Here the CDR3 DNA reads TGTGCCAGCAGCACAGGGGCCCGCAATGAGCAGTTCTTC. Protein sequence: CASSTGARNEQFF.

The CDR3 reads CASRLHGTYEQYF. The CDR3, as DNA: TGTGCCAGCAGACTACATGGGACCTACGAGCAGTACTTC. The genes are TRBV6-2 or TRBV6-3 and TRBJ2-7; D gene unclear. The CDR3 sequence is 13 residues long. Trimming took off 6 bases at V and 2 bases at J, with 11 bases between the two ends. The germline V gene encodes CDR1 MNHEY and CDR2 SVGEGT.

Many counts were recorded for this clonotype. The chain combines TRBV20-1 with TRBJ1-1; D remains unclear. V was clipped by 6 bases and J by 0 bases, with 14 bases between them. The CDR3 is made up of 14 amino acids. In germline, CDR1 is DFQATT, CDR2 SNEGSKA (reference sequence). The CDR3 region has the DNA TGCAGTGCCTCGCCGCCCCGGGTGAACACTGAAGCTTTCTTT. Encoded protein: CSASPPRVNTEAFF.

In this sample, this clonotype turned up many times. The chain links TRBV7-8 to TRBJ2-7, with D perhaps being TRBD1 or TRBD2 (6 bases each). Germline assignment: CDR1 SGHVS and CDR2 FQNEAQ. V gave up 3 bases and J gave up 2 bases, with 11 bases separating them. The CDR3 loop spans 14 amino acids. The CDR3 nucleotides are TGTGCCAGCAGCTTTAGGAGGGGGACCTACGAGCAGTACTTC. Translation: CASSFRRGTYEQYF. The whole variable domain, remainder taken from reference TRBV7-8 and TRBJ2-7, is GAGVSQSPRYKVAKRGQDVALRCDPISGHVSLFWYQQALGQGPEFLTYFQNEAQLDKSGLPSDRFFAERPEGSVSTLKIQRTQQEDSAVYLCASSFRRGTYEQYFGPGTRLTVT.

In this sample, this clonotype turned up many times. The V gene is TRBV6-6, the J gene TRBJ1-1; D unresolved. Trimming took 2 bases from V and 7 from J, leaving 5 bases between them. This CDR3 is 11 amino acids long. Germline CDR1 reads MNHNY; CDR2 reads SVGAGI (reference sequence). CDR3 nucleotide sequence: TGTGCCAGCAGTTACGCGGGTGAAGCTTTCTTT. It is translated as CASSYAGEAFF.

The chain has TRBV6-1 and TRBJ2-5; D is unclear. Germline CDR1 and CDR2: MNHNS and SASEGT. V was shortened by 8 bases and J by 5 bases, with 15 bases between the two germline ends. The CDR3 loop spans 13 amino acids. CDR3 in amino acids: CASPADLEETQYF. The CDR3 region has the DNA TGTGCCAGCCCGGCGGATCTTGAGGAGACCCAGTACTTC.

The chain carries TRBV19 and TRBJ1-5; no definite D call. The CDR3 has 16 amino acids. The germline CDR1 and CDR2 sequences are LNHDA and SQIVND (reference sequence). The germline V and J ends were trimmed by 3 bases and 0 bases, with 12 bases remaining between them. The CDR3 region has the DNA TGTGCCAGTAGTATGCCAAAGGGTTCTAGCAATCAGCCCCAGCATTTT. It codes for CASSMPKGSSNQPQHF.

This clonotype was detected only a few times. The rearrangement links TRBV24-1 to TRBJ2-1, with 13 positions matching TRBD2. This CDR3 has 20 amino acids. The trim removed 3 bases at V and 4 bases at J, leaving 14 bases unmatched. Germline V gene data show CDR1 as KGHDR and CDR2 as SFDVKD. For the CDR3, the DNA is TGTGCCACCAGTGATCCAACCGGGACTAGCGGGATGGGGCCATACAATGAGCAGTTCTTC. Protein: CATSDPTGTSGMGPYNEQFF.

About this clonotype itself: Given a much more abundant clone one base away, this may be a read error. This CDR3 is CTSSLLGLRGGYTF. The DNA of the CDR3 is TGTACCAGCAGCTTATTGGGTCTCCGAGGAGGCTACACCTTC. The chain employs TRBV11-2 and TRBJ1-2; no clear D. This CDR3 is 14 amino acids long. CDR1 and CDR2 (germline): SGHAT, FQNNGV.

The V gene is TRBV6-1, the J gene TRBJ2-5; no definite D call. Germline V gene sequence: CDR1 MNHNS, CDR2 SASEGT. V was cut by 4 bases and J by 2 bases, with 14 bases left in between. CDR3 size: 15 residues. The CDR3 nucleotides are TGTGCCAGCAGTGGGAACCTGGGATCGCAAGAGACCCAGTACTTC. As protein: CASSGNLGSQETQYF.